This T cell receptor (beta chain) was sequenced during a study of Graves' ophthalmopathy and Graves' hyperthyroidism. Investigators amplified TCR beta CDR3 regions from RNA transcripts. HTBI primers primed a first-round RT-PCR, and a second-round multiplex PCR followed. In TCRdb, the multiplex PCR reads were re-called with MiXCR into one record per CDR3 protein. The sample carries approximately 640,000 distinct CDR3 sequences, roughly two fifths recorded once. Isolation of PBMCs was performed using around 9.1 ml of fresh peripheral blood. The sequence came from an adult man with Graves' ophthalmopathy. Sequencing was performed on peripheral blood.

DNA of the CDR3: TGTGCCAGCAGCCAAGGGGACAGGGGGCATTCACCCCTCCACTTT. Amino acid sequence: CASSQGDRGHSPLHF. The chain is built from TRBV7-3 and TRBJ1-6; 12 nucleotides agree with TRBD1. The CDR3 is 15 amino acids. V trimming: 5 bases; J trimming: 8 bases; junction bases outside the gene matches: 4. Germline V lookup: CDR1 SGHTA, CDR2 FQGTGA.